This T cell receptor beta chain is drawn from a study of blood T cell repertoires in COVID-19. Study-level information: Donors in the United States, Italy and Spain gave samples during acute or convalescent COVID-19. Sample material is recorded as cDNA or gDNA derived from T cells, B-cell-depleted T cells, or PBMCs.

As originally analysed: Estimation of nucleated cell counts relied on the amplification of reference gene primers. The protocol was immunoSEQ multiplex PCR, while the TCRdb copy is restricted to in-frame clones and leaves out a portion. The DNA gave D and trimming, while V, J and clone size come from that table. This sample has about 60,000 clones; roughly 90% occur once, and the top ten carry approximately 3.4%. Germline assignment: CDR1 SGHNT and CDR2 YYREEE (reference sequence). The CDR3 is 13 amino acids. The junction had 3 bases not matched to a gene; V was cut back by 2 bases and J by 6 bases. This clonotype was obtained from a man between 50 and 59 years old with active COVID-19. Sequencing was done on a sample of peripheral blood. The rearrangement links TRBV5-4 to TRBJ1-2; TRBD1 agrees at 8 bases. The CDR3 sequence is CASSLQGVDGYTF. DNA for the CDR3: TGTGCCAGCAGCTTACAGGGGGTGGATGGCTACACCTTC. The full variable domain, in which reference TRBV5-4 and TRBJ1-2 provide the parts outside the CDR3, is ETGVTQSPTHLIKTRGQQVTLRCSSQSGHNTVSWYQQALGQGPQFIFQYYREEENGRGNFPPRFSGLQFPNYSSELNVNALELDDSALYLCASSLQGVDGYTFGSGTRLTVV.